This is a list of T cell receptor beta chains from one sample in a study of cytomegalovirus exposure and HLA in healthy donors. Sequenced by immunoSEQ multiplex PCR; TCRdb stores in-frame clones only, minus some. The data hold 95,000 to 120,000 clones, with roughly 70% observed a single time. The sequenced sample was PBMCs. The receptors originated from a woman aged 40 to 55 in good health and CMV-seropositive. The CDR3 runs from the conserved cysteine through the conserved F or W. The D gene is left open where the match is weak. For some rows the clone size is stated as once, few or many, or as a class when expanded; others skip it.

len,d_gene,abundance,v_gene,j_gene,CDR3aa,CDR3nt
16,TRBD1,once,TRBV19,TRBJ2-1,CASRPKPGQGRNEQFF,TGTGCCAGTAGACCGAAACCGGGACAGGGTAGGAATGAGCAGTTCTTC
13,TRBD1,NA,TRBV15,TRBJ1-2,CATTTGVGYGYTF,TGTGCCACCACGACAGGGGTTGGCTATGGCTACACCTTC
19,TRBD2,NA,TRBV7-2,TRBJ2-1,CASSLVYGGGSVSYNEQFF,TGTGCCAGCAGCTTAGTGTACGGGGGGGGGAGCGTTTCCTACAATGAGCAGTTCTTC
23,TRBD2,few,TRBV14,TRBJ2-1,CASSLGSFGASGSHISSYNEQFF,TGTGCCAGCAGCCTGGGCAGCTTTGGGGCTAGCGGGAGTCACATAAGCTCCTACAATGAGCAGTTCTTC
15,NA,NA,TRBV5-4,TRBJ1-6,CASSSDPRVDSPLHF,TGTGCCAGCAGCTCTGACCCCCGGGTGGATTCACCCCTCCACTTT
13,TRBD1,NA,TRBV6-1,TRBJ1-2,CASRTGTNYGYTF,TGTGCCAGTAGGACAGGGACTAACTATGGCTACACCTTC
16,NA,NA,TRBV5-1,TRBJ1-1,CASSSATRFTNTEAFF,TGCGCCAGCAGTTCGGCGACGCGGTTTACGAACACTGAAGCTTTCTTT
18,TRBD1,NA,TRBV27,TRBJ2-7,CASRFRFRDRGPFYEQYF,TGTGCCAGCAGGTTCCGCTTCCGGGACAGGGGGCCGTTCTACGAGCAGTACTTC
14,NA,NA,TRBV7-8,TRBJ1-5,CASTREDSNQPQHF,TGTGCCAGCACGAGGGAGGATAGCAATCAGCCCCAGCATTTT
16,TRBD2,once,TRBV5-1,TRBJ2-5,CASSSGSSGYQETQYF,TGCGCCAGCAGCTCGGGGTCTAGCGGATACCAAGAGACCCAGTACTTC
13,NA,few,TRBV29-1,TRBJ1-3,CSVARETGNTIYF,TGCAGCGTCGCCAGGGAAACTGGAAACACCATATATTTT
16,NA,NA,TRBV6-5,TRBJ1-2,CASSYQETATDYGYTF,TGTGCCAGCAGTTACCAAGAGACAGCAACAGATTATGGCTACACCTTC
16,TRBD2,few,TRBV4-2,TRBJ2-3,CASSQVFSGGADTQYF,TGTGCCAGCAGCCAAGTTTTTAGCGGGGGGGCAGATACGCAGTATTTT
16,TRBD2,NA,TRBV29-1,TRBJ2-3,CSARLRTSGTGDTQYF,TGCAGCGCCAGGTTGAGGACTAGCGGGACTGGGGATACGCAGTATTTT
15,TRBD1,NA,TRBV2,TRBJ1-4,CASSAGQATNEKLFF,TGTGCCAGCAGCGCTGGACAGGCAACTAATGAAAAACTGTTTTTT
15,NA,NA,TRBV19,TRBJ1-3,CASSTRQASGNTIYF,TGTGCCAGTAGTACCCGACAGGCCTCTGGAAACACCATATATTTT
12,NA,NA,TRBV12-5,TRBJ1-2,CASGLWLEGYTF,TGTGCTAGTGGTTTGTGGCTTGAAGGCTACACCTTC
15,NA,few,TRBV6-1,TRBJ1-5,CASMMGHSFNQPQHF,TGTGCCAGCATGATGGGACACAGTTTCAATCAGCCCCAGCATTTT
14,TRBD1,few,TRBV5-5,TRBJ2-7,CASSLRTGGDEQYF,TGTGCCAGCAGCTTGCGGACAGGGGGCGACGAGCAGTACTTC
13,NA,NA,TRBV30,TRBJ2-5,CAWRSDSEETQYF,TGTGCCTGGAGGTCGGACTCAGAAGAGACCCAGTACTTC